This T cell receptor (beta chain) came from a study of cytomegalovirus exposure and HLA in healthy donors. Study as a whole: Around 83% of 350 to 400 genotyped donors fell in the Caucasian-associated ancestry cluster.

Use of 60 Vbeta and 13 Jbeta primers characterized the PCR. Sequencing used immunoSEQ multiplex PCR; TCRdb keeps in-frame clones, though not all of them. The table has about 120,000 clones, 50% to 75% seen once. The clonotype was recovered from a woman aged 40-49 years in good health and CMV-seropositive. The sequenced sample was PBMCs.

The CDR3, as DNA: TGTGCCAGCAGTTACGATGCGGGAGGACCGGATACGCAGTATTTT. Amino acid sequence: CASSYDAGGPDTQYF. V and J are TRBV6-5 and TRBJ2-3; the match to TRBD2 covers 8 bases. Germline V CDR1 and CDR2: MNHEY, SVGAGI. V trimming: 2 bases; J trimming: 6 bases; junction bases outside the gene matches: 7. The CDR3 extends over 15 amino acids.